The 9 T cell receptor beta chains below were found in one sample sequenced in a study of cytomegalovirus exposure and HLA in healthy donors. With 60 Vbeta and 13 Jbeta primers, the PCR was carried out. Sequencing used immunoSEQ multiplex PCR; TCRdb keeps in-frame clones, though not all of them. The sample records 87,000 or so clones, under 65% being singletons. Sequencing used PBMCs. The receptor source for this set is a man aged 55 to 69 in good health and CMV-seronegative.

The rearrangement uses TRBV5-1 and TRBJ1-2, with 8 bases that match TRBD1. This CDR3 has 15 residues. V was clipped by 4 bases and J by 10 bases; unmatched bases: 15. Germline CDR1 and CDR2: SGHRS and YFSETQ. CDR3 coding DNA: TGCGCCAGCAGCCTTGGCACGCAGGGGGCTGATGTCTACACCTTC. Its translation: CASSLGTQGADVYTF.

The chain employs TRBV6-6 and TRBJ2-1, with a tentative D call TRBD1 (5 bases). Germline CDR1 reads MNHNY; CDR2 reads SVGAGI (reference sequence). The CDR3 sequence is 16 residues long. Trimming took off 5 bases at V and 5 bases at J, with 19 bases between the two ends. DNA of the CDR3: TGTGCCAGCAGTCCCCACAGGACCATGTCGAACAATGAGCAGTTCTTC. This codes for CASSPHRTMSNNEQFF.

This sequence joins TRBV19 and TRBJ1-5; D gene ambiguous. This CDR3 is built from 13 residues. Trimming took off 2 bases at V and 6 bases at J, with 8 bases between the two ends. Germline V gene sequence: CDR1 LNHDA, CDR2 SQIVND (reference sequence). The CDR3 DNA sequence: TGTGCCAGTAGTATATACAGTCCTCAGCCCCAGCATTTT. Its protein product is CASSIYSPQPQHF.

This clone is a singleton in its sample. The rearrangement uses TRBV29-1 and TRBJ2-7; possibly TRBD1 for D (5 bases). V was clipped by 4 bases and J by 2 bases, with 12 bases between them. The CDR3 contains 13 residues. CDR1 is SQVTM and CDR2 is ANQGSEA in the germline V gene. The CDR3 DNA is TGCAGCGTTGGATCAGGACAAGCCTACGAGCAGTACTTC. It encodes CSVGSGQAYEQYF.

Only one count was recorded for this clone. The V call is TRBV6-6, the J call TRBJ1-1, with D hard to call. V was trimmed by 6 bases and J by 10 bases, leaving 18 bases between them. Germline V gene sequence: CDR1 MNHNY, CDR2 SVGAGI (reference sequence). The CDR3 consists of 13 residues. The CDR3 DNA reads as TGTGCCAGCAGCCAAACGGGAGGACTTGGAGCTTTCTTT. Its translation: CASSQTGGLGAFF.

The chain recombines TRBV19 with TRBJ1-3, with TRBD1 identical over 9 bases. The length of the CDR3 is 14 residues. V trimming: 10 bases; J trimming: 8 bases; junction bases outside the gene matches: 12. CDR1 is LNHDA, CDR2 SQIVND, per germline (reference sequence). CDR3 protein: CATMGQGRRDTIYF. DNA for the CDR3: TGTGCCACCATGGGACAGGGACGAAGGGACACCATATATTTT. Full variable domain (outside the CDR3, taken from reference TRBV19 and TRBJ1-3): DGGITQSPKYLFRKEGQNVTLSCEQNLNHDAMYWYRQDPGQGLRLIYYSQIVNDFQKGDIAEGYSVSREKKESFPLTVTSAQKNPTAFYLCATMGQGRRDTIYFGEGSWLTVV.

This rearrangement joins TRBV12-5 to TRBJ1-5; a possible D gene is TRBD1 (6 bases). Germline loops: CDR1 LGHNT, CDR2 FRNRAP. Trimming took off 7 bases at V and 7 bases at J, with 14 bases between the two ends. This CDR3 has 13 amino acids. CDR3 sequence: CASALTGGQPQHF. CDR3 DNA sequence: TGTGCTAGTGCCCTGACAGGTGGCCAGCCCCAGCATTTT.

The chain joins TRBV28 to TRBJ1-1, with D possibly being TRBD1 (6 bases). The V end lost 0 bases, the J end lost 4 bases, and 12 bases lay between the germline ends. CDR3 length: 15 residues. Germline CDR1 reads MDHEN; CDR2 reads SYDVKM. The CDR3 coding sequence is TGTGCCAGCAGTTTATGGGCAGGGGAAGGCACTGAAGCTTTCTTT. Its protein product is CASSLWAGEGTEAFF. Drawing the rest from reference TRBV28 and TRBJ1-1, the complete variable domain is DVKVTQSSRYLVKRTGEKVFLECVQDMDHENMFWYRQDPGLGLRLIYFSYDVKMKEKGDIPEGYSVSREKKERFSLILESASTNQTSMYLCASSLWAGEGTEAFFGQGTRLTVV.

This clone has only a few counts. This chain connects TRBV5-4 to TRBJ1-1; TRBD1 matches at 10 bases. J gave up 5 bases and V 2 bases, and 3 bases lay outside the gene matches. Germline loops: CDR1 SGHNT, CDR2 YYREEE (reference sequence). The CDR3 spans 14 residues. In nucleotides, the CDR3 is TGTGCCAGCAGCTTCCGGGACAGGGGTACTGAAGCTTTCTTT. This encodes CASSFRDRGTEAFF.